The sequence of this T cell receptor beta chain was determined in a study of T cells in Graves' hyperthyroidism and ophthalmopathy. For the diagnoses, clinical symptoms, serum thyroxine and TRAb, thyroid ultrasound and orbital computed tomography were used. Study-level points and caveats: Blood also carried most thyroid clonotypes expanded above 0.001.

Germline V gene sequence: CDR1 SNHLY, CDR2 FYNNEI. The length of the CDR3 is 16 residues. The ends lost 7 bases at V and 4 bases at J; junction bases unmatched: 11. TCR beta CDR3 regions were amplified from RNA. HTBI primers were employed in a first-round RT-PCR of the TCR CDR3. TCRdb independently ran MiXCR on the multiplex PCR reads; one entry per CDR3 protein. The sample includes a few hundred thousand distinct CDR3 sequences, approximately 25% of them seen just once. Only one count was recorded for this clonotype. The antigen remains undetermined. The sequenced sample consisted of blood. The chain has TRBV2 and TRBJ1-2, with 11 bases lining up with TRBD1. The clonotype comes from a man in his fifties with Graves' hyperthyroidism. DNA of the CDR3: TGTGCCAGCAAAACCGGGACAGGGGGTTCGGGCTATGGCTACACCTTC. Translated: CASKTGTGGSGYGYTF.